The 3 T cell receptor beta chains listed next were all sequenced from one sample in a study of response to subunit inactivated influenza vaccine. One entry per CDR3 protein results from TCRdb running MiXCR on the RT-PCR reads. The data show 280,000 or so distinct CDR3 sequences, 20% to 25% seen once. The starting material was PBMCs from blood, obtained about 20 months after vaccination. The receptors derive from a man aged 50 to 75 who received an inactivated influenza vaccine.

This clonotype has only a few counts. The chain employs TRBV29-1 and TRBJ1-2; 9 positions agree with TRBD1. Germline loops: CDR1 SQVTM, CDR2 ANQGSEA. This CDR3 spans 14 amino acids. Trimming took 7 bases from V and 3 from J; bases not matched to a gene: 9. CDR3 amino acids: CSAGGTGTDYGYTF. CDR3 DNA sequence: TGCAGCGCCGGGGGGACAGGGACAGACTATGGCTACACCTTC.

The chain employs TRBV10-3 and TRBJ2-1; 11 nucleotides agree with TRBD2. Germline values: CDR1 ENHRY, CDR2 SYGVKD. This CDR3 region has 16 residues. V shed 3 bases, J shed 8 bases, and the junction held 9 bases outside the gene matches. CDR3 amino acids: CAISDRGSGGAHEQFF. CDR3 nucleotide sequence: TGTGCCATCAGTGATCGGGGTAGCGGGGGGGCGCATGAGCAGTTCTTC.

This chain joins TRBV3-1 and TRBJ1-1; a weak D match, TRBD1 (6 bases). The CDR3 is 18 amino acids. Germline V gives CDR1 LGHDT, CDR2 YNNKEL (reference sequence). V was clipped by 1 base and J by 0 bases, with 18 bases between them. CDR3 DNA sequence: TGTGCCAGCAGCCAAGTCTGGCCAGGGGATCCGGTGAACACTGAAGCTTTCTTT. It translates to CASSQVWPGDPVNTEAFF.